These 2 T cell receptor beta chains were sequenced from one sample in a study of beta chain features in type 1 diabetes. Study-wide results and caveats: When Type 1 diabetes patients were examined, their TCRB CDR3s proved moderately but significantly shorter in all four CD4+ subsets.

Of the isolated RNA, all was reverse transcribed, and so the sequenced material was expressed TCRB transcripts. Measured with immunoSEQ multiplex PCR; TCRdb has only the in-frame clones, and not every one. This sample yields over 100,000 clones, of which roughly 17% are seen a single time; roughly 2.5% belongs to the top ten. These receptors are not linked to any known antigen. Sequenced input: central memory CD4+ T cells from blood. All receptors derive from a man aged 25 to 40 with type 1 diabetes.

This clone was detected only a few times. This chain connects TRBV25-1 to TRBJ2-6; D remains unclear. The V and J ends lost 1 base and 2 bases respectively, with 6 bases between them. The germline V gene encodes CDR1 MGHDK and CDR2 SYGVNS. This CDR3 is built from 15 residues. The CDR3 DNA sequence: TGTGCCAGCAGTGAATTCGCCACTGGGGCCAACGTCCTGACTTTC. Translating gives CASSEFATGANVLTF.

This chain connects TRBV5-4 to TRBJ2-2; no clear D gene. CDR1 and CDR2 (germline): SGHNT, YYREEE (reference sequence). The CDR3 is 16 residues long. The V gene lost 4 bases and the J gene lost 1 base, with 14 bases spanning the gap. CDR3 DNA: TGTGCCAGCAGCAGGAACACGGATGTGAACACCGGGGAGCTGTTTTTT. Translation: CASSRNTDVNTGELFF.